This TCR beta chain was identified in a study of control samples from healthy donors and cancer patients. The CDR3 covers 14 residues. The germline gives CDR1 LNHDA, CDR2 SQIVND (reference sequence). The V gene lost 3 bases and the J gene lost 4 bases, with 10 bases spanning the gap. Sequencing was performed with immunoSEQ multiplex PCR; in TCRdb, only in-frame clones are kept and a portion is missing. The sample lists tens of thousands of clones; around three quarters were seen once. The J gene is TRBJ1-3, the V gene TRBV19; D gene uncertain. The receptor was derived from a man aged 60-69 years with head and neck cancer. Sequenced sample: PBMCs. CDR3 nucleotide sequence: TGTGCCAGTAGTATTGGGCAAAAAGGAAACACCATATATTTT. This sequence encodes CASSIGQKGNTIYF.